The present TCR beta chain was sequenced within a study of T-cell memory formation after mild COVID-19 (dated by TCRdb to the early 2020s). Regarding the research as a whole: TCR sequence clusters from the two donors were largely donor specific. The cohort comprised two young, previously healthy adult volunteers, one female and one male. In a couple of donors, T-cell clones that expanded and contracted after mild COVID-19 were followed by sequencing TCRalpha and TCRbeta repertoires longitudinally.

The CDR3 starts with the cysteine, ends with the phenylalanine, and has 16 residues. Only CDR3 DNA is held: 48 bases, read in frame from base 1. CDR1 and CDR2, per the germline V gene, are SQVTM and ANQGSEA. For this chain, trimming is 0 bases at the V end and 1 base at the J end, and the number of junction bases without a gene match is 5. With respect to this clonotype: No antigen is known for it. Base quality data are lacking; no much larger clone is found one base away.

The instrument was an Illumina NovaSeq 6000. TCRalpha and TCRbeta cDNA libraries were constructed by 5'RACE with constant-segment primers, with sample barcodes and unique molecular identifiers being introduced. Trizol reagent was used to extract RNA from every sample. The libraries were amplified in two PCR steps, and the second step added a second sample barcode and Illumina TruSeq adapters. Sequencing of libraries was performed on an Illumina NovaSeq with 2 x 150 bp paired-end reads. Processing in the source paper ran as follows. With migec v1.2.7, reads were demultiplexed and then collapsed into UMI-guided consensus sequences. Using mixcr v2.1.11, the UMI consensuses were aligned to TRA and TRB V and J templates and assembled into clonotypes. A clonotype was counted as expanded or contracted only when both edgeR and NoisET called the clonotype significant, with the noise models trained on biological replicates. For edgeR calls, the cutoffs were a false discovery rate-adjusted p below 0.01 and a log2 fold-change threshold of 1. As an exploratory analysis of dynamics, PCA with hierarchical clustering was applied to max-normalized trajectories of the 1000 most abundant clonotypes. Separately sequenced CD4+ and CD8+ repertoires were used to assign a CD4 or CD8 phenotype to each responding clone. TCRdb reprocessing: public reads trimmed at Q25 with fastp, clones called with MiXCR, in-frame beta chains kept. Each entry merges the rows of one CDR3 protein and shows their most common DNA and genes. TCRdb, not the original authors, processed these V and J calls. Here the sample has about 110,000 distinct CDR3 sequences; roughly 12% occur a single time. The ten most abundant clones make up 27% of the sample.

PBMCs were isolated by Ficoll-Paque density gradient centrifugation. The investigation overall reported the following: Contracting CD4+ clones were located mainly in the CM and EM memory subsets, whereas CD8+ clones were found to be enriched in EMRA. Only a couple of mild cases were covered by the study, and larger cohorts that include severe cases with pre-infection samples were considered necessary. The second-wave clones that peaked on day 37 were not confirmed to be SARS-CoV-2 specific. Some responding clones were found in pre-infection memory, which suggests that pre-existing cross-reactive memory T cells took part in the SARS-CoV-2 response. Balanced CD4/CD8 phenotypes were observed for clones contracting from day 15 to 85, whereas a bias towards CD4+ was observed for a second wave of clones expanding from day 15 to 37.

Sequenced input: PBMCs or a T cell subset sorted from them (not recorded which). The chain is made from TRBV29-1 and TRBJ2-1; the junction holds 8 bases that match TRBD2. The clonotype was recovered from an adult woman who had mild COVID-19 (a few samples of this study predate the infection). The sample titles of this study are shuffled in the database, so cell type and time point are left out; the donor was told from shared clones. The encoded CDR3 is CSVEEGGGRSYNEQFF. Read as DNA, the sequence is TGCAGCGTTGAAGAAGGTGGCGGGAGGTCCTACAATGAGCAGTTCTTC.